This T cell receptor beta chain came from a study of Graves' ophthalmopathy and Graves' hyperthyroidism. Findings and caveats of the study: The majority of expanded thyroid clonotypes above 0.001 frequency also occurred in blood.

This CDR3 comprises 14 residues. CDR1 and CDR2 (germline): LNHDA, SQIVND (reference sequence). The V gene lost 4 bases and the J gene lost 2 bases, with 11 bases spanning the gap. Orbital computed tomography, together with clinical symptoms, serum thyroxine, TRAb and thyroid ultrasound, was used for diagnosis. The PBMC fraction was derived from about 9.2 ml of fresh peripheral blood. RNA transcripts provided the template for amplifying TCR beta CDR3 regions. Second-round multiplex PCR came after a first-round RT-PCR that employed HTBI primers. TCRdb re-called the multiplex PCR reads through MiXCR, storing one row per CDR3 protein. The sample includes 300,000 to 400,000 distinct CDR3 sequences, 15% to 20% of them seen just once. This clonotype was picked up many times. Its matching antigen is unknown.

The V and J genes are TRBV19 and TRBJ1-1; no firm D call. Sequencing was carried out using peripheral blood. The receptor comes from an adult man with Graves' ophthalmopathy. CDR3 bases: TGTGCCAGTAGTAAACTAACGGGAAACACTGAAGCTTTCTTT. Encoded protein: CASSKLTGNTEAFF.